This T cell receptor beta chain was sequenced for a study of T cell changes during pregnancy in multiple sclerosis. Measured with immunoSEQ multiplex PCR; TCRdb has only the in-frame clones, and not every one. The sample records tens of thousands of clones, approximately 92% being singletons. The germline V gene encodes CDR1 SGHNT and CDR2 YYREEE (reference sequence). This CDR3 contains 16 residues. The V segment lost 3 bases and the J segment 3 bases; nucleotides outside the gene matches: 8. This chain joins TRBV5-4 and TRBJ1-4, with TRBD1 identical over 7 bases. This clonotype was sampled from a female donor with multiple sclerosis, enrolled in a pregnancy study. This specimen was peripheral blood, taken in the first trimester of pregnancy. CDR3 sequence reads: CASSSVPGQSNEKLFF. The CDR3 DNA reads as TGTGCCAGCAGCTCAGTCCCGGGACAGTCTAATGAAAAACTGTTTTTT.